A selection of T cell receptor beta chains follows, all from one sample in a study of vaccination and CD4 T cells after COVID-19. Antigen specificity for these receptors is unknown. MiXCR, applied by TCRdb to the PCR reads, yields one record per CDR3 protein. The sample shows approximately 16,000 distinct CDR3 sequences, less than 35% of them seen only once. Sample: cultured CD4+ T cells from blood. These TCRs come from a human donor with COVID-19. Both conserved end residues are part of each CDR3. Each record gives: clone size, V gene, D gene, J gene, CDR3 protein, CDR3 DNA. A D gene is named only where the DNA matches it firmly. Expanded clones are given a class, and other clones once, few, many or no size at all.

few	TRBV5-6	TRBD1	TRBJ2-3	CASSPPDREDTQYF	TGTGCCAGCAGCCCACCGGACAGGGAAGATACGCAGTATTTT
.	TRBV12-3/TRBV12-4	.	TRBJ2-6	CAGRRSSGANVLTF	TGTGCGGGTCGGCGGAGCTCTGGGGCCAACGTCCTGACTTTC
few	TRBV7-7	TRBD2	TRBJ2-5	CASSSAGRLAGGYETQYF	TGTGCTAGCAGCTCCGCCGGACGGCTAGCGGGGGGGTATGAGACCCAGTACTTC
.	TRBV19	TRBD1	TRBJ2-7	CASRDPGQGKSEQYF	TGTGCCAGTAGGGACCCGGGACAGGGGAAGAGCGAGCAGTACTTC
.	TRBV10-3	TRBD2	TRBJ2-1	CAISGTSGGAHNEQFF	TGTGCCATCAGTGGGACTAGCGGGGGGGCCCACAATGAGCAGTTCTTC
few	TRBV5-4	.	TRBJ1-6	CASSFGGSYNSPLHF	TGTGCCAGCAGCTTCGGGGGCTCCTATAATTCACCCCTCCACTTT
.	TRBV4-1	TRBD2	TRBJ2-7	CASSQGSASGGPNIWNEQYF	TGCGCCAGCAGCCAAGGGAGTGCTAGCGGGGGGCCAAATATATGGAACGAGCAGTACTTC
.	TRBV18	.	TRBJ1-5	CASSPGGARGQPQHF	TGTGCCAGCTCACCTGGCGGGGCCCGGGGACAGCCCCAGCATTTT
.	TRBV2	TRBD1	TRBJ1-6	CASSPEGQVGSPLHF	TGTGCCAGCAGCCCCGAGGGACAGGTGGGTTCACCCCTCCACTTT
.	TRBV18	.	TRBJ1-2	CASSPSPTGGTRSNYGYTF	TGTGCCAGCTCACCGAGCCCAACCGGGGGGACACGCTCTAACTATGGCTACACCTTC
few	TRBV2	.	TRBJ2-1	CASSESGNEQFF	TGTGCCAGCAGTGAAAGTGGCAATGAGCAGTTCTTC
few	TRBV19	.	TRBJ1-1	CASSTSYRGLGDEAFF	TGTGCCAGTAGTACCTCTTATCGGGGCCTGGGAGATGAAGCTTTCTTT
.	TRBV11-3	.	TRBJ2-3	CASSLEGGDVTDTQYF	TGTGCCAGCAGCTTAGAAGGCGGGGACGTCACAGATACGCAGTATTTT
.	TRBV28	.	TRBJ1-5	CASQAANQPQHF	TGTGCCAGCCAGGCAGCGAATCAGCCCCAGCATTTT
few	TRBV19	TRBD1	TRBJ1-6	CASSIQGVASPLHF	TGTGCCAGTAGTATACAGGGGGTGGCATCACCCCTCCACTTT
.	TRBV11-2	.	TRBJ2-7	CASSFLRGRSSYEQYF	TGTGCCAGCAGCTTCCTGCGGGGGCGGAGCTCCTACGAGCAGTACTTC